This passage covers 18 T cell receptor beta chains from one sample sequenced in a study of T cell changes during pregnancy in multiple sclerosis. TCRdb's table, derived via immunoSEQ multiplex PCR, lists solely in-frame clones and lacks some. This sample yields about 50,000 clones, of which roughly 90% are seen a single time; 0.39% belongs to the top ten. Material: CD4+ T cells from peripheral blood mononuclear cells, obtained after pregnancy. The source is a female donor with multiple sclerosis, enrolled in a pregnancy study.

The chain has TRBV19 and TRBJ1-2; D is perhaps TRBD1 (5 bases). The CDR3 runs 13 residues. The germline V gene has CDR1 LNHDA and CDR2 SQIVND (reference sequence). Trimming removed 6 bases at V and 6 bases at J, with 14 bases between. The CDR3 loop is CASSLGTFHGYTF. CDR3 DNA: TGTGCCAGTAGCCTCGGGACTTTCCATGGCTACACCTTC.

The chain recombines TRBV19 with TRBJ2-2, with 8 bases fitting TRBD2. Trimming took 3 bases from V and 7 from J; bases not matched to a gene: 10. This CDR3 spans 16 amino acids. The germline gives CDR1 LNHDA, CDR2 SQIVND (reference sequence). CDR3 amino acids: CASSILAGPRGGELFF. The CDR3 nucleotides are TGTGCCAGTAGTATTCTAGCGGGTCCCCGGGGCGGGGAGCTGTTTTTT.

The gene calls are TRBV5-1 and TRBJ1-4, with D unresolved. Germline V gives CDR1 SGHRS, CDR2 YFSETQ. This CDR3 is 14 amino acids long. The ends were cut back, 2 bases at V and 8 bases at J, with 13 bases in the middle. CDR3 amino acids: CASSFGEGKEKLFF. The CDR3 region has the DNA TGCGCCAGCAGCTTTGGGGAGGGAAAGGAAAAACTGTTTTTT.

This chain links TRBV4-2 with TRBJ1-4; 7 bases agree with TRBD1. Germline CDR1 reads LGHNA; CDR2 reads YNFKEQ. V was clipped by 4 bases and J by 8 bases; unmatched bases: 7. The length of the CDR3 is 14 residues. The CDR3 sequence: CASSPVTGKEKLFF. CDR3 nucleotides: TGTGCCAGCAGCCCTGTGACAGGGAAAGAAAAACTGTTTTTT.

The CDR3 loop reads CASSKVGGRDEKLFF. In DNA form, the CDR3 reads TGTGCCAGCAGCAAAGTCGGGGGGCGGGATGAAAAACTGTTTTTT. The chain is built from TRBV21-1 and TRBJ1-4. TRBV21-1 constitutes a pseudogene. This CDR3 has 15 residues.

The chain uses TRBV5-4 and TRBJ2-1; 7 nucleotides match TRBD1. The CDR3 totals 14 residues. The germline CDR1 and CDR2 sequences are SGHNT and YYREEE (reference sequence). J was trimmed by 7 bases and V by 0 bases; bases with no gene match: 4. The CDR3 here is CASSLGQGRNEQFF. The CDR3 coding sequence is TGTGCCAGCAGCTTGGGACAGGGCCGGAATGAGCAGTTCTTC.

This chain links TRBV5-8 with TRBJ2-3, with 8 bases fitting TRBD1. Per the germline V gene, CDR1 is SGHTS and CDR2 is YDEGEE. The CDR3 length is 16 residues. The V and J ends lost 5 bases and 2 bases, in that order; junction bases with no gene match: 10. The CDR3 sequence is CASRQGQGIHTDTQYF. The CDR3 DNA is TGTGCCAGCAGGCAAGGACAGGGAATACACACAGATACGCAGTATTTT. Looking up the rest from reference TRBV5-8 and TRBJ2-3 gives the full variable domain: EAGVTQSPTHLIKTRGQQATLRCSPISGHTSVYWYQQALGLGLQFLLWYDEGEERNRGNFPPRFSGRQFPNYSSELNVNALELEDSALYLCASRQGQGIHTDTQYFGPGTRLTVL.

The rearrangement joins TRBV10-1 to TRBJ1-6, with D unresolved. Trimming removed 7 bases from V and 0 bases from J, with 10 bases in between. CDR3 length equals 15 residues. Germline loops: CDR1 WNHNN, CDR2 SYGVQD (reference sequence). The CDR3 region is CASKLLSSYNSPLHF. The CDR3 coding sequence is TGCGCCAGCAAGTTGCTGAGCTCCTATAATTCACCCCTCCACTTT.

This clone was detected only once. The V call is TRBV18, the J call TRBJ1-3; possible D gene TRBD1, 5 bases. This CDR3 spans 17 amino acids. V shed 4 bases and J shed 0 bases, with 16 bases lying between them. Germline V gene data show CDR1 as KGHSH and CDR2 as LQKENI. CDR3 residues: CASSHLPGQGSGNTIYF. CDR3 nucleotide sequence: TGTGCCAGCTCACACTTGCCAGGGCAGGGCTCTGGAAACACCATATATTTT.

This chain connects TRBV5-4 to TRBJ2-1; 13 bases line up with TRBD2. Germline-derived CDR1 and CDR2 are SGHNT and YYREEE (reference sequence). Losses at the gene ends were 5 bases for V and 7 bases for J; bases not matched to a gene: 9. The CDR3 extends over 16 amino acids. In DNA, the CDR3 is TGTGCCAGCAGTCGACTAGCGGGAGGTTTAGAAAATGAGCAGTTCTTC. Protein sequence: CASSRLAGGLENEQFF. The full variable domain, its missing parts supplied by reference TRBV5-4 and TRBJ2-1, is ETGVTQSPTHLIKTRGQQVTLRCSSQSGHNTVSWYQQALGQGPQFIFQYYREEENGRGNFPPRFSGLQFPNYSSELNVNALELDDSALYLCASSRLAGGLENEQFFGPGTRLTVL.

This clone showed up just a few times. This chain links TRBV30 with TRBJ1-2, with D possibly TRBD1 on 5 matching bases. Germline V gene sequence: CDR1 GTSNPN, CDR2 SVGIG (reference sequence). V lost 4 bases and J lost 4, with 13 bases in between. This CDR3 contains 13 residues. Here the CDR3 reads CAWNTRGSYGYTF. DNA of the CDR3: TGTGCCTGGAATACAAGGGGAAGCTATGGCTACACCTTC.

This clone is a singleton in its sample. The chain links TRBV6-1 to TRBJ1-5; 9 bases are a match to TRBD1. CDR3 length equals 15 residues. V gave up 8 bases and J gave up 7 bases; unmatched junction bases: 12. The germline V gene has CDR1 MNHNS and CDR2 SASEGT. CDR3 DNA: TGTGCCAGCCACGACTCACAGGGGGCAAGACAGCCCCAGCATTTT. Translating it yields CASHDSQGARQPQHF.

This chain joins TRBV7-2 and TRBJ1-1; 7 bases agree with TRBD1. The germline CDR1 and CDR2 sequences are SGHTA and FQGNSA. The CDR3 is 15 residues long. J was trimmed by 2 bases and V by 5 bases; bases with no gene match: 8. This CDR3 reads CASSLQWTGNTEAFF. The CDR3 nucleotides read TGTGCCAGCAGCCTACAATGGACAGGTAACACTGAAGCTTTCTTT.

The V call is TRBV29-1, the J call TRBJ2-3; 12 positions agree with TRBD2. This CDR3 has 14 amino acids. Per germline, CDR1 SQVTM and CDR2 ANQGSEA. After removal of 6 bases from V and 4 bases from J, the junction contained 5 bases not matched to a gene. CDR3 coding DNA: TGCAGCGTCCCACTAGCGGGAGGTCCAGATACGCAGTATTTT. Translating gives CSVPLAGGPDTQYF.

CDR3 sequence reads: CASWLRDSRQETQYF. CDR3 coding DNA: TGTGCCAGTTGGCTGCGGGACAGTCGCCAAGAGACCCAGTACTTC. The V and J genes are TRBV6-1 and TRBJ2-5; tentatively, D is TRBD1 (7 bases). This CDR3 has 15 amino acids. Germline V gene lookup returns CDR1 MNHNS and CDR2 SASEGT. V was clipped by 9 bases and J by 1 base, with 18 bases between them.

The rearrangement uses TRBV7-3 and TRBJ2-1; TRBD2 might be the D (5 bases). Germline lookup yields CDR1 SGHTA and CDR2 FQGTGA. The CDR3 consists of 17 residues. The germline V and J ends were trimmed by 1 base and 4 bases, with 17 bases remaining between them. DNA of the CDR3: TGTGCCAGCAGCTTAATTCCGACGGGATTTTCGTACAATGAGCAGTTCTTC. It is translated as CASSLIPTGFSYNEQFF.

The chain joins TRBV2 to TRBJ2-3; no firm D call. Germline V CDR1 and CDR2: SNHLY, FYNNEI. V was cut by 4 bases and J by 2 bases, with 7 bases left in between. The CDR3 loop spans 13 amino acids. The CDR3 DNA is TGTGCCAGCAGTGGTCCTTTCACAGATACGCAGTATTTT. Translated: CASSGPFTDTQYF.

V gene TRBV30 combines with J gene TRBJ2-5; TRBD2 matches at 12 bases. CDR1 and CDR2 from the germline V gene are GTSNPN and SVGIG (reference sequence). This CDR3 spans 14 amino acids. V shed 2 bases, J shed 4 bases, and the junction held 2 bases outside the gene matches. The CDR3 region has the DNA TGTGCCTGGAGTCCGGGACTAGCGGGAGAGACCCAGTACTTC. It encodes CAWSPGLAGETQYF.